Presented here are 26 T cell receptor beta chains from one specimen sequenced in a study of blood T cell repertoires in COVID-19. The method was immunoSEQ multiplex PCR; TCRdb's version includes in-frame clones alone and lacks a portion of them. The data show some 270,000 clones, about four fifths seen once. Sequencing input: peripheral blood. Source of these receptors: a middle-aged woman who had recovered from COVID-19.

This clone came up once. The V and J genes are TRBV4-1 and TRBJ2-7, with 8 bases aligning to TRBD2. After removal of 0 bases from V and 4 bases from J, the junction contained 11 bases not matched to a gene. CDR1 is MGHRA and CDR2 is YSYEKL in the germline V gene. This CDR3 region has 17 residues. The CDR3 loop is CASSQEGGGTSAYEQYF. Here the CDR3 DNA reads TGCGCCAGCAGCCAAGAGGGCGGGGGGACTTCGGCTTACGAGCAGTACTTC.

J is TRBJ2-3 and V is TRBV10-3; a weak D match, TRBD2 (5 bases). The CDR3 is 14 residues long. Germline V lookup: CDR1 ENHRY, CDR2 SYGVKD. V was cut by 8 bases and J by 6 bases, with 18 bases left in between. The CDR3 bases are TGTGCCATCGGTGCTAGCCCGGGTGAGGATACGCAGTATTTT. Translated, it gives CAIGASPGEDTQYF.

DNA for the CDR3: TGTGCCAGCAGCCTCTTACAGAACCAAGAGACCCAGTACTTC. Protein sequence: CASSLLQNQETQYF. The rearrangement links TRBV3-1 (or the pseudogene TRBV3-2) to TRBJ2-5; no clear D. V gave up 4 bases and J gave up 0 bases, with 9 bases separating them. The CDR3 covers 14 residues. CDR1 is LGHDT, CDR2 YNNKEL, per germline (reference sequence).

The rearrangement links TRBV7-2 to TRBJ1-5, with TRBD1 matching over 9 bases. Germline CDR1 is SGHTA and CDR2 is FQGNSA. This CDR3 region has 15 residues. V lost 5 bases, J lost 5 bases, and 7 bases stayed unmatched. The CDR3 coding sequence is TGTGCCAGCAGCAGGGGACAGGGTTTCGATCAGCCCCAGCATTTT. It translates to CASSRGQGFDQPQHF. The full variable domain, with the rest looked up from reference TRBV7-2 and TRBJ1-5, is GAGVSQSPSNKVTEKGKDVELRCDPISGHTALYWYRQSLGQGLEFLIYFQGNSAPDKSGLPSDRFSAERTGGSVSTLTIQRTQQEDSAVYLCASSRGQGFDQPQHFGDGTRLSIL.

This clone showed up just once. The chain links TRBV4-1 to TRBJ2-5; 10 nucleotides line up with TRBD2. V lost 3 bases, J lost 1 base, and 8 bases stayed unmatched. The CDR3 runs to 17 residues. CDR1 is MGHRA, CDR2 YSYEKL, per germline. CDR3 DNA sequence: TGCGCCAGCAGCCAGGCTGGCCGGACTAGCGGCCAAGAGACCCAGTACTTC. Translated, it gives CASSQAGRTSGQETQYF.

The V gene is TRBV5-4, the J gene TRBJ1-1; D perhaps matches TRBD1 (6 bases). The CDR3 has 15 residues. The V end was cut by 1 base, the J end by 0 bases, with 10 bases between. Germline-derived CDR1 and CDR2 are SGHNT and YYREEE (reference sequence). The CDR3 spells CASSLNGQLNTEAFF. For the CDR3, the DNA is TGTGCCAGCAGCTTGAACGGACAGCTGAACACTGAAGCTTTCTTT.

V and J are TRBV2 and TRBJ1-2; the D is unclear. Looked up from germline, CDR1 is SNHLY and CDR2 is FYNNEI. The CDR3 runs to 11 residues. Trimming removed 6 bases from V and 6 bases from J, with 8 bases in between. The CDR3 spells CASSRLDGYTF. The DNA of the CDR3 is TGTGCCAGCAGCCGTCTTGATGGCTACACCTTC.

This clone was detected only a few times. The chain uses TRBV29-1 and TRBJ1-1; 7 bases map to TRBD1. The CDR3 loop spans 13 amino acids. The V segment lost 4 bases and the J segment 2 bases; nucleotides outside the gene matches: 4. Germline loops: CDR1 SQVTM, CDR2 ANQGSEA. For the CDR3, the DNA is TGCAGCGTTGCTGGACAGGCTAACACTGAAGCTTTCTTT. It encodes CSVAGQANTEAFF.

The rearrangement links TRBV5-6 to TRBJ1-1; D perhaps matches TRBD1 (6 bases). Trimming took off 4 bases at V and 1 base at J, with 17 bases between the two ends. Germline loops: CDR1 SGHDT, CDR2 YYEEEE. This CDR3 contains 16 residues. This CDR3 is CASSEYGTLGNTEAFF. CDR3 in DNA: TGTGCCAGCAGCGAGTACGGGACACTTGGGAACACTGAAGCTTTCTTT.

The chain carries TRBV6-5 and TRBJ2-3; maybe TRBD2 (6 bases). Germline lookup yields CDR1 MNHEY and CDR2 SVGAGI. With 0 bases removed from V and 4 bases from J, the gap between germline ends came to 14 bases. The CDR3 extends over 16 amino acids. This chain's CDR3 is CASSYSRGSGADTQYF. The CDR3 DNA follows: TGTGCCAGCAGTTACTCGCGGGGATCTGGAGCAGATACGCAGTATTTT.

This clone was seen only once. The CDR3 loop is CAWTRLGYGYTF. For the CDR3, the DNA is TGTGCCTGGACAAGACTAGGCTATGGCTACACCTTC. The chain joins TRBV30 to TRBJ1-2; D unresolved. V lost 4 bases and J 4 bases, leaving 10 bases between the germline ends. Germline V gene data show CDR1 as GTSNPN and CDR2 as SVGIG (reference sequence). This CDR3 has 12 residues.

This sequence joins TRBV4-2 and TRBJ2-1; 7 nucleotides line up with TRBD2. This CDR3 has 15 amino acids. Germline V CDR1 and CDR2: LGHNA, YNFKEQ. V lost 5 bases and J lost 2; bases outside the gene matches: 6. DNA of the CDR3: TGTGCCAGCAGCTTAGGGACTACCGCCTACAATGAGCAGTTCTTC. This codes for CASSLGTTAYNEQFF.

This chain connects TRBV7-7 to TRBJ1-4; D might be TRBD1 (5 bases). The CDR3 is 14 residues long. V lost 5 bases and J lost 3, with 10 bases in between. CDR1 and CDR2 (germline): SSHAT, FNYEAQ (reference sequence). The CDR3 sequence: CASSPGGSNEKLFF. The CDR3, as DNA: TGTGCCAGCAGCCCCGGGGGGTCTAATGAAAAACTGTTTTTT.

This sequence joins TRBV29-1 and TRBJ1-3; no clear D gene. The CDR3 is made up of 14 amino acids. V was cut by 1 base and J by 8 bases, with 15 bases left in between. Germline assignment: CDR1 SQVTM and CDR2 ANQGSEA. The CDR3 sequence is CSVEGTANGDTIYF. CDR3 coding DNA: TGCAGCGTTGAAGGGACGGCAAACGGGGACACCATATATTTT.

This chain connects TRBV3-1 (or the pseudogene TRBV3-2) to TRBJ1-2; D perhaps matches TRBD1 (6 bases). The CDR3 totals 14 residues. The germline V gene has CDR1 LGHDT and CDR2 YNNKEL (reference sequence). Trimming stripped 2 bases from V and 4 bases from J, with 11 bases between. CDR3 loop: CASSQQGISYGYTF. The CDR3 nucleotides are TGTGCCAGCAGCCAACAGGGGATTAGCTATGGCTACACCTTC.

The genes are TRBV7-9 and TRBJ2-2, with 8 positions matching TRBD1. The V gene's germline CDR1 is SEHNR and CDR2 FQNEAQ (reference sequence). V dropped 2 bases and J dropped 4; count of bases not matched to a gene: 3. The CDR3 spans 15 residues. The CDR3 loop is CASSLSDRGTGELFF. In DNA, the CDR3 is TGTGCCAGCAGCTTATCCGACAGGGGCACCGGGGAGCTGTTTTTT.

The CDR3 coding sequence is TGTGCCAGCAGCTTAGGCCATAGCTATGGCTACACCTTC. Protein: CASSLGHSYGYTF. The chain uses TRBV7-2 and TRBJ1-2; D unresolved. The CDR3 length is 13 residues. Trimming shortened V by 1 base and J by 4 bases, and 7 bases separated the two germline ends. From germline, CDR1 is SGHTA and CDR2 FQGNSA.

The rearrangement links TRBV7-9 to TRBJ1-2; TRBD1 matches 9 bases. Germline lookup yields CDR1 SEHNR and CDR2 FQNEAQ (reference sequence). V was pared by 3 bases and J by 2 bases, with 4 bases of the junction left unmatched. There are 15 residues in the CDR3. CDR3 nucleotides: TGTGCCAGCAGCTTCCGGGACAGGGACAACTATGGCTACACCTTC. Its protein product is CASSFRDRDNYGYTF.

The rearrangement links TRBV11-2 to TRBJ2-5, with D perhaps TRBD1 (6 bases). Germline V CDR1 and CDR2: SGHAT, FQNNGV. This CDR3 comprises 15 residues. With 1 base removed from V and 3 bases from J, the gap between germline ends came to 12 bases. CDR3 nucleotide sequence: TGTGCCAGCAGCTTAGGCAGGGGAATTGAAGAGACCCAGTACTTC. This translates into CASSLGRGIEETQYF.

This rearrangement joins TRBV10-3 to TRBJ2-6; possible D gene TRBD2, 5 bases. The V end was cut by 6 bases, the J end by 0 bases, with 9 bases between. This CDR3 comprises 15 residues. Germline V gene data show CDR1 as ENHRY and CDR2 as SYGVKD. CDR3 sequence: CAISAGDSGANVLTF. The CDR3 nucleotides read TGTGCCATCAGCGCCGGGGACTCTGGGGCCAACGTCCTGACTTTC.

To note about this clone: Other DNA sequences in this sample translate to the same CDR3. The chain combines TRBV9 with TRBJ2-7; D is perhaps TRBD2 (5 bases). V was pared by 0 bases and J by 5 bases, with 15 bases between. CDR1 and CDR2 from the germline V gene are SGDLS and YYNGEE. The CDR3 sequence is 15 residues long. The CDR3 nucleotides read TGTGCCAGCAGCGTAGGGCAGGTGAGCGGCGACGAGCAGTACTTC. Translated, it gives CASSVGQVSGDEQYF. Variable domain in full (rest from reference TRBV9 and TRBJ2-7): DSGVTQTPKHLITATGQRVTLRCSPRSGDLSVYWYQQSLDQGLQFLIQYYNGEERAKGNILERFSAQQFPDLHSELNLSSLELGDSALYFCASSVGQVSGDEQYFGPGTRLTVT.

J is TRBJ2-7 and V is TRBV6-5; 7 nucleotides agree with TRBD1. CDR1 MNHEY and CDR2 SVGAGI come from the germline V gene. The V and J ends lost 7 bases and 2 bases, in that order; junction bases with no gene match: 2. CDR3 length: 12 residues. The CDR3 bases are TGTGCCAGCACCGGGACAGCCTACGAGCAGTACTTC. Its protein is CASTGTAYEQYF.

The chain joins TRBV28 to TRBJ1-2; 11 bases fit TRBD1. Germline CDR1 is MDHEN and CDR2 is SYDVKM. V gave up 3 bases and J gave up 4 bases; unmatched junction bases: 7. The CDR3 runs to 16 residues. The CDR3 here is CASSFSLGTGGYGYTF. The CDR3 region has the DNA TGTGCCAGCAGTTTCTCCCTGGGGACAGGGGGCTATGGCTACACCTTC.

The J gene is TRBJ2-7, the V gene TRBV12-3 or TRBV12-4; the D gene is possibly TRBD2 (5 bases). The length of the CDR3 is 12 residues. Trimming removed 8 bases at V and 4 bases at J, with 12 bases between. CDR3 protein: CASWTGSYEQYF. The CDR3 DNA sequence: TGTGCCAGCTGGACGGGAAGTTACGAGCAGTACTTC.

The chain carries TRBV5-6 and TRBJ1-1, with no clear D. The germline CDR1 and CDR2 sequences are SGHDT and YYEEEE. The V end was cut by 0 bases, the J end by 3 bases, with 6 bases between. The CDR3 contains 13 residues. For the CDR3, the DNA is TGTGCCAGCAGCTTGGACAGTTACACTGAAGCTTTCTTT. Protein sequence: CASSLDSYTEAFF.

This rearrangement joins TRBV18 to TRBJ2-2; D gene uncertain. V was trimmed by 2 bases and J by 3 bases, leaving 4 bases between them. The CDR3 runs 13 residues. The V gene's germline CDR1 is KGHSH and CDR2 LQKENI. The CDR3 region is CASSPEYTGELFF. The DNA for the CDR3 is TGTGCCAGCTCACCAGAGTACACCGGGGAGCTGTTTTTT. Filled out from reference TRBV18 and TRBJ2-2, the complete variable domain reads NAGVMQNPRHLVRRRGQEARLRCSPMKGHSHVYWYRQLPEEGLKFMVYLQKENIIDESGMPKERFSAEFPKEGPSILRIQQVVRGDSAAYFCASSPEYTGELFFGEGSRLTVL.